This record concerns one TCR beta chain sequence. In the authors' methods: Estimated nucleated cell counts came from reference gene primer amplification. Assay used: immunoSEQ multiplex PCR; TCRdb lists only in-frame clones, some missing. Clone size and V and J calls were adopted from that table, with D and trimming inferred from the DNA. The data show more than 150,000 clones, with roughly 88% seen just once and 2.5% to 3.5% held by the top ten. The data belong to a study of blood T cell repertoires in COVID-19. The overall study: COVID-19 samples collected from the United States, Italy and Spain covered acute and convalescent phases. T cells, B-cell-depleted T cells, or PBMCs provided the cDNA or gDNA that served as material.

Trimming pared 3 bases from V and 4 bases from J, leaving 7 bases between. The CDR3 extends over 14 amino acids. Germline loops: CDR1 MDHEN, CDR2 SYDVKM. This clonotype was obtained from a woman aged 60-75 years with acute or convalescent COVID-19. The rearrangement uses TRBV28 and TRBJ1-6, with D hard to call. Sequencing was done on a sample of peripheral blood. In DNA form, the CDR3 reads TGTGCCAGCAGTTTGGTTAGTTATAATTCACCCCTCCACTTT. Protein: CASSLVSYNSPLHF.